What follows are 30 T cell receptor beta chains derived from one specimen sequenced in a study of T cell changes during pregnancy in multiple sclerosis. The protocol was immunoSEQ multiplex PCR, while the TCRdb copy is restricted to in-frame clones and leaves out a portion. The data contain about 12,000 clones, approximately 88% of them singletons. The input for sequencing was CD8+ T cells from peripheral blood mononuclear cells, taken in the second trimester of pregnancy. The receptors here all came from a female donor in good health, enrolled as a control in a pregnancy study.

This sequence joins TRBV19 and TRBJ2-7; maybe TRBD1 (5 bases). The CDR3 sequence is 14 residues long. V was cut by 5 bases and J by 0 bases, with 11 bases left in between. The germline gives CDR1 LNHDA, CDR2 SQIVND (reference sequence). The CDR3 DNA follows: TGTGCCAGTAGTGCTACAGGTTACTCCTACGAGCAGTACTTC. This gives the protein CASSATGYSYEQYF.

This clone was recorded only once. V gene TRBV27 combines with J gene TRBJ2-1; D is perhaps TRBD2 (7 bases). Between the trimmed V and J ends, which lost 0 bases and 12 bases, there was a span of 15 bases. Germline V CDR1 and CDR2: MNHEY, SMNVEV (reference sequence). The CDR3 is made up of 14 amino acids. The chain's CDR3 is CASSLSKGGAGQFF. CDR3 DNA: TGTGCCAGCAGTTTATCGAAGGGGGGGGCCGGGCAGTTCTTC.

The chain joins TRBV6-4 to TRBJ2-1; 8 bases match TRBD2. The CDR3 runs 15 residues. The germline V gene has CDR1 MRHNA and CDR2 SNTAGT. After removal of 8 bases from V and 0 bases from J, the junction contained 6 bases not matched to a gene. CDR3: CASGLSGSSYNEQFF. The CDR3 DNA reads as TGTGCCAGCGGGTTGAGCGGGAGCTCCTACAATGAGCAGTTCTTC.

CDR3 loop: CASADSGVGNQPQHF. CDR3 nucleotide sequence: TGTGCCAGTGCCGATTCAGGGGTTGGCAATCAGCCCCAGCATTTT. The J gene is TRBJ1-5, the V gene TRBV2; D possibly corresponds to TRBD1 (6 bases). The CDR3 extends over 15 amino acids. In germline, CDR1 is SNHLY, CDR2 FYNNEI. V lost 9 bases and J 2 bases, leaving 17 bases between the germline ends.

The chain recombines TRBV6-4 with TRBJ2-3; 12 bases align to TRBD2. Trimming at V came to 5 bases and at J to 2 bases, leaving 2 bases not matched to a gene. This CDR3 spans 15 amino acids. Germline V CDR1 and CDR2: MRHNA, SNTAGT. In DNA, the CDR3 is TGTGCCAGCAGTCCTAGCGGGGGGGCCACAGATACGCAGTATTTT. Its protein is CASSPSGGATDTQYF.

The chain is built from TRBV6-5 and TRBJ1-6; D call uncertain. Germline loops: CDR1 MNHEY, CDR2 SVGAGI. This CDR3 comprises 14 residues. Trimming removed 8 bases from V and 8 bases from J, with 16 bases in between. The CDR3 coding sequence is TGTGCCAGCCGTTCCGACCTGGAGTATTCACCCCTCCACTTT. Translation gives CASRSDLEYSPLHF.

This clone was seen only once. The chain employs TRBV4-2 and TRBJ1-2, with unresolved D. V gave up 0 bases and J gave up 2 bases, with 16 bases separating them. Looked up from germline, CDR1 is LGHNA and CDR2 is YNFKEQ. The CDR3 extends over 17 amino acids. The CDR3 DNA sequence: TGTGCCAGCAGCCAAGATATGCGGCAGCCAAACAACTATGGCTACACCTTC. This sequence encodes CASSQDMRQPNNYGYTF.

This rearrangement joins TRBV30 to TRBJ2-1; TRBD1 agrees at 9 bases. Germline lookup yields CDR1 GTSNPN and CDR2 SVGIG (reference sequence). V lost 3 bases and J lost 8; bases outside the gene matches: 8. The CDR3 runs 14 residues. DNA for the CDR3: TGTGCCTGGAGCGGACAGGGGTGCTTCGATGAGCAGTTCTTC. Translation gives CAWSGQGCFDEQFF. The complete variable domain, with remaining parts taken from reference TRBV30 and TRBJ2-1, reads SQTIHQWPATLVQPVGSPLSLECTVEGTSNPNLYWYRQAAGRGLQLLFYSVGIGQISSEVPQNLSASRPQDRQFILSSKKLLLSDSGFYLCAWSGQGCFDEQFFGPGTRLTVL.

This clone has a handful of counts. The rearrangement uses TRBV30 and TRBJ1-1; TRBD1 aligns across 8 bases. The germline gives CDR1 GTSNPN, CDR2 SVGIG (reference sequence). V lost 5 bases, J lost 1 base, and 0 bases stayed unmatched. The CDR3 is made up of 12 amino acids. The CDR3 DNA follows: TGTGCCTGGGGACAGGGGAACACTGAAGCTTTCTTT. Protein sequence: CAWGQGNTEAFF.

V is TRBV6-1 and J is TRBJ1-5, with a tentative D call TRBD1 (5 bases). Trimming left V 1 base short and J 2 bases short, with 12 bases between. Germline V CDR1 and CDR2: MNHNS, SASEGT. This CDR3 region has 16 residues. The CDR3 here is CASSEGAGLGNQPQHF. CDR3 nucleotide sequence: TGTGCCAGCAGTGAAGGGGCAGGGTTGGGCAATCAGCCCCAGCATTTT.

The CDR3 DNA is TGCGCCAGCAGCTTGGGGAGTGGGTACGAGCAGTACTTC. Translated: CASSLGSGYEQYF. V is TRBV5-1 and J is TRBJ2-7; D not certain. The V end lost 0 bases, the J end lost 4 bases, and 8 bases lay between the germline ends. Germline CDR1 SGHRS, CDR2 YFSETQ. This CDR3 contains 13 residues.

This chain uses TRBV29-1 with TRBJ1-1; D gene unclear. V lost 5 bases, J lost 1 base, and 14 bases lay in between. CDR1 and CDR2 (germline): SQVTM, ANQGSEA. The length of the CDR3 is 14 residues. CDR3 nucleotides: TGCAGCGTTATGGGAGTCGAGGGGAACACTGAAGCTTTCTTT. This gives the protein CSVMGVEGNTEAFF.

This chain links TRBV30 with TRBJ1-1; TRBD1 might be the D (6 bases). Per the germline V gene, CDR1 is GTSNPN and CDR2 is SVGIG (reference sequence). Trimming stripped 2 bases from V and 0 bases from J, with 13 bases between. The CDR3 is 15 amino acids. CDR3 amino acids: CAWSPRQVMNTEAFF. The CDR3 DNA follows: TGTGCCTGGAGTCCCCGACAGGTAATGAACACTGAAGCTTTCTTT.

The V call is TRBV4-2, the J call TRBJ2-3, with TRBD2 matching 8 bases. With 2 bases clipped from V and 11 bases from J, the junction kept 21 bases outside the gene matches. Germline CDR1 and CDR2: LGHNA and YNFKEQ. CDR3 length: 18 amino acids. CDR3 coding DNA: TGTGCCAGCAGCCAAACCGAGGGGGTAGCGGGGATGGCAGGGGAGCAGTATTTT. Its protein is CASSQTEGVAGMAGEQYF.

V usage is TRBV4-1 and J usage is TRBJ1-2, with D unresolved. The germline V gene has CDR1 MGHRA and CDR2 YSYEKL. There are 11 residues in the CDR3. The V and J ends lost 10 bases and 8 bases respectively, with 14 bases between them. CDR3 in DNA: TGCGCCACCAGGACCCGGGTAGGCTACACCTTC. Its translation: CATRTRVGYTF.

This rearrangement joins TRBV28 to TRBJ2-1; weak D call: TRBD2 (6 bases). The CDR3 has 16 amino acids. Germline V lookup: CDR1 MDHEN, CDR2 SYDVKM. Trimming cost V 6 bases and J 8 bases, with 23 bases left between them. The chain's CDR3 is CASSNEMGRGSDEQFF. CDR3 coding DNA: TGTGCCAGCAGCAACGAAATGGGGCGGGGTAGCGATGAGCAGTTCTTC. Drawing the rest from reference TRBV28 and TRBJ2-1, the complete variable domain is DVKVTQSSRYLVKRTGEKVFLECVQDMDHENMFWYRQDPGLGLRLIYFSYDVKMKEKGDIPEGYSVSREKKERFSLILESASTNQTSMYLCASSNEMGRGSDEQFFGPGTRLTVL.

The genes are TRBV6-5 and TRBJ1-1; D may be TRBD1 (6 bases). V was shortened by 7 bases and J by 5 bases, with 11 bases between the two germline ends. The CDR3 spans 12 residues. Germline values: CDR1 MNHEY, CDR2 SVGAGI. CDR3 DNA: TGTGCCAGCACCAACAGGGAAACTGAAGCTTTCTTT. Encoded protein: CASTNRETEAFF.

The chain carries TRBV2 and TRBJ2-1, with a possible D match to TRBD2 (5 bases). Germline CDR1 SNHLY, CDR2 FYNNEI. The CDR3 consists of 12 residues. The V end was cut by 6 bases, the J end by 15 bases, with 18 bases between. CDR3 coding DNA: TGTGCCAGCAGCAGCGGACTCCCCCTTCCGTTCTTC. It codes for CASSSGLPLPFF.

The chain employs TRBV6-5 and TRBJ1-2, with D possibly matching TRBD1 (6 bases). Trimming stripped 6 bases from V and 4 bases from J, with 15 bases between. Germline loops: CDR1 MNHEY, CDR2 SVGAGI. This CDR3 has 14 residues. The CDR3 DNA sequence: TGTGCCAGCAGCCTAACAGGGAGCCTCTATGGCTACACCTTC. Protein product: CASSLTGSLYGYTF.

The chain carries TRBV23-1 and TRBJ2-1; D is perhaps TRBD2 (6 bases). TRBV23-1 is an ORF; its function is uncertain. This CDR3 comprises 17 residues. The V end lost 3 bases, the J end lost 3 bases, and 18 bases lay between the germline ends. DNA of the CDR3: TGCGCCAGCAGTCACATAGGCCCGGGACTCAACTACAATGAGCAGTTCTTC. Translating gives CASSHIGPGLNYNEQFF.

This sequence joins TRBV6-4 and TRBJ1-2; D not resolved. Germline lookup yields CDR1 MRHNA and CDR2 SNTAGT. The CDR3 has 12 amino acids. The V end was cut by 1 base, the J end by 7 bases, with 7 bases between. CDR3 region: CASSDLEGGYTF. CDR3 nucleotides: TGTGCCAGCAGTGACTTAGAGGGTGGCTACACCTTC.

The chain recombines TRBV9 with TRBJ2-2, with 7 nucleotides matching TRBD2. The germline V gene has CDR1 SGDLS and CDR2 YYNGEE. Trimming cost V 3 bases and J 1 base; bases outside gene matches: 6. CDR3 size: 16 residues. CDR3 DNA: TGTGCCAGCAGCGGACTGGGGGGGGAGAACACCGGGGAGCTGTTTTTT. Translated: CASSGLGGENTGELFF.

This chain links TRBV28 with TRBJ2-7, with 7 nucleotides matching TRBD2. Unmatched junction bases numbered 1, after V lost 6 bases and J lost 2 bases. Germline V CDR1 and CDR2: MDHEN, SYDVKM. The CDR3 spans 12 residues. Here the CDR3 reads CASSLAAYEQYF. In DNA, the CDR3 is TGTGCCAGCAGCCTAGCGGCCTACGAGCAGTACTTC.

CDR3 sequence: CASSITGTEYYEQYF. For the CDR3, the DNA is TGTGCCAGCAGTATTACCGGGACAGAATACTACGAGCAGTACTTC. The rearrangement joins TRBV27 to TRBJ2-7; TRBD1 agrees at 7 bases. The CDR3 is 15 residues long. With V trimmed by 5 bases and J by 3 bases, 10 bases remained unmatched. Germline loops: CDR1 MNHEY, CDR2 SMNVEV (reference sequence).

This chain uses TRBV19 with TRBJ1-6; no clear D gene. Germline assignment: CDR1 LNHDA and CDR2 SQIVND (reference sequence). Trimming cost V 5 bases and J 6 bases, with 5 bases left between them. The CDR3 runs to 12 residues. CDR3 coding DNA: TGTGCCAGTAGTCCAATTAATTCACCCCTCCACTTT. It encodes CASSPINSPLHF.

This chain joins TRBV19 and TRBJ1-2; 7 bases line up with TRBD1. V shed 5 bases and J 8 bases; nucleotides not matched to a gene: 14. CDR1 and CDR2 (germline): LNHDA, SQIVND (reference sequence). The CDR3 is 15 amino acids. CDR3 bases: TGTGCCAGTAGTGTGATTTCCGGGACAGAGGCCGGCTACACCTTC. Translation gives CASSVISGTEAGYTF.

This clone occurred once. The V and J genes are TRBV10-2 and TRBJ2-7; no clear D. V was trimmed by 0 bases and J by 5 bases, leaving 11 bases between them. The CDR3 has 14 residues. Germline V gene data show CDR1 as WSHSY and CDR2 as SAAADI. CDR3 DNA sequence: TGCGCCAGCAGTGAGTCGGCTGAGGCCCACGAGCAGTACTTC. It yields the protein CASSESAEAHEQYF.

The V and J genes are TRBV13 and TRBJ2-7; D possibly corresponds to TRBD1 (6 bases). The CDR3 contains 16 residues. Germline V lookup: CDR1 PRHDT, CDR2 FYEKMQ (reference sequence). The ends were cut back, 5 bases at V and 3 bases at J, with 20 bases in the middle. The CDR3 sequence is CASSLAPGHVVYEQYF. CDR3 DNA sequence: TGTGCCAGCAGCCTAGCTCCGGGACATGTAGTCTACGAGCAGTACTTC.

This chain's CDR3 is CASSFLAGDTDTQYF. CDR3 DNA: TGTGCCAGCAGCTTCCTAGCGGGAGACACAGATACGCAGTATTTT. The chain links TRBV7-9 to TRBJ2-3; TRBD2 agrees at 10 bases. Germline CDR1 reads SEHNR; CDR2 reads FQNEAQ (reference sequence). The CDR3 is made up of 15 amino acids. J gave up 2 bases and V 3 bases, and 2 bases lay outside the gene matches. Full variable domain (remainder filled in from reference TRBV7-9 and TRBJ2-3): DTGVSQNPRHKITKRGQNVTFRCDPISEHNRLYWYRQTLGQGPEFLTYFQNEAQLEKSRLLSDRFSAERPKGSFSTLEIQRTEQGDSAMYLCASSFLAGDTDTQYFGPGTRLTVL.

The gene calls are TRBV4-3 and TRBJ2-7, with D unresolved. There are 14 residues in the CDR3. Trimming left V 0 bases short and J 0 bases short, with 6 bases between. The V gene's germline CDR1 is LGHNA and CDR2 YSLEER. Here the CDR3 DNA reads TGCGCCAGCAGCCAAGAATCAGTCTCCTACGAGCAGTACTTC. This sequence encodes CASSQESVSYEQYF.